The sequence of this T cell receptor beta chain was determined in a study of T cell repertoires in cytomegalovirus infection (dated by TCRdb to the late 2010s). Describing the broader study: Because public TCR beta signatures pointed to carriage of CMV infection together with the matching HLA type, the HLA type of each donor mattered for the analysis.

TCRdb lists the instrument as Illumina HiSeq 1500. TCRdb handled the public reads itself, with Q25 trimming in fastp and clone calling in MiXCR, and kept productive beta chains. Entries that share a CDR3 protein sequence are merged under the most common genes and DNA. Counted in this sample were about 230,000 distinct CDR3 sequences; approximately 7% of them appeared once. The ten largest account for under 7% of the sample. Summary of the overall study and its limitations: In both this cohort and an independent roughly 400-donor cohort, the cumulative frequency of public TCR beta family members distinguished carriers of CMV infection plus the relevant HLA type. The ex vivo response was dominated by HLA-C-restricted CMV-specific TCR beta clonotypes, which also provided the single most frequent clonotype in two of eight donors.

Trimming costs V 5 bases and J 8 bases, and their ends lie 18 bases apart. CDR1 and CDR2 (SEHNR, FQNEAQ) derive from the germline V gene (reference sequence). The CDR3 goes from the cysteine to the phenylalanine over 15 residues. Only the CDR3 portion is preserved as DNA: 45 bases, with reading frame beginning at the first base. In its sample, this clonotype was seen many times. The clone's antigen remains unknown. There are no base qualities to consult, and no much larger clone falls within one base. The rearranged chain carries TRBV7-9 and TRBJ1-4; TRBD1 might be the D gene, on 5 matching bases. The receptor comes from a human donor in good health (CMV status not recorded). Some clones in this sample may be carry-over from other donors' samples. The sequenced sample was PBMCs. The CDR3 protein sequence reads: CASSGRDLAWEKLFF. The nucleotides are TGTGCCAGCAGCGGACGGGACCTTGCTTGGGAAAAACTGTTTTTT.